This T cell receptor (beta chain) was retrieved from a study of T cells after yellow fever vaccination. Study outcomes and limitations: Primary-vaccination clones mostly resurfaced post-booster (more than 95% CD4, approximately 89% CD8). Abundant bulk-derived clonotypes could contaminate FACS-sorted repertoires.

This clonotype occurred a few times. Its target is not known. TCRdb re-derived calls from the 5' RACE reads in MiXCR, one entry per CDR3 protein. The sample has about 340,000 distinct CDR3 sequences, approximately 13% seen once; the top ten hold 2.5% to 3.5%. V lost 5 bases, J lost 3 bases, and 13 bases stayed unmatched. In germline, CDR1 is MNHNY, CDR2 SVGAGI (reference sequence). The length of the CDR3 is 17 residues. The rearrangement uses TRBV6-6 and TRBJ2-3; 8 bases map to TRBD1. Here the sequenced sample was CD4+ T cells sorted from PBMCs, taken 15 days after the yellow fever booster vaccination. This TCR derives from a man aged 18 to 29 who received the YFV17D yellow fever vaccine. DNA for the CDR3: TGTGCCAGCAGTCAACCCCGTGGGACAGGAAAGACAGATACGCAGTATTTT. This sequence encodes CASSQPRGTGKTDTQYF.